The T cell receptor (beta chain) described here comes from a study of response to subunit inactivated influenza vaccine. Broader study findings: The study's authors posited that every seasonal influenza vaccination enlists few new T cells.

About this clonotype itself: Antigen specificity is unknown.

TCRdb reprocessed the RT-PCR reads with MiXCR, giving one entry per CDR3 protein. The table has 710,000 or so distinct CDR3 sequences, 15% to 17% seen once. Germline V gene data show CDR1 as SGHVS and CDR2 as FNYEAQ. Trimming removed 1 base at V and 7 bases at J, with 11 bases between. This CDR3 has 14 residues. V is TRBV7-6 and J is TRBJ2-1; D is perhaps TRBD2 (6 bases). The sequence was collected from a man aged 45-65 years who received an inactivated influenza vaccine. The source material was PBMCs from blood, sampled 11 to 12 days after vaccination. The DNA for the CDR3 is TGTGCCAGCAGCTTAGGGGACTGGGGAAATGAGCAGTTCTTC. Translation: CASSLGDWGNEQFF.